These 18 T cell receptor beta chains came from one sample sequenced in a study of beta chain features in type 1 diabetes. Findings of the study overall: TCRB CDR3s from Type 1 diabetes patients were moderately but significantly shorter in all four CD4+ subsets.

Investigators reverse transcribed all isolated RNA, so they sequenced expressed TCRB transcripts. Generated by immunoSEQ multiplex PCR, the TCRdb table keeps only in-frame clones and is missing some. This sample has some 190,000 clones, with about 7.9% found just once. These TCRs are of unknown antigen specificity. Source material: central memory CD4+ T cells from blood. The receptor source for this set is a man younger than 35 with type 1 diabetes.

This clone was seen a few times. The genes are TRBV7-2 and TRBJ2-3; 7 bases line up with TRBD2. The germline CDR1 and CDR2 sequences are SGHTA and FQGNSA. V lost 5 bases to trimming and J lost 4 bases; unmatched junction nucleotides: 6. The CDR3 consists of 14 residues. CDR3 sequence reads: CASSARLASDTQYF. The CDR3 DNA sequence: TGTGCCAGCAGCGCCAGACTAGCTTCAGATACGCAGTATTTT.

Here the CDR3 DNA reads TGTGCCAGCAGCTTTAGCGGTACTGGGGCCAACGTCCTGACTTTC. This codes for CASSFSGTGANVLTF. The chain uses TRBV7-2 and TRBJ2-6, with a weak D call TRBD2 (6 bases). Germline CDR1 reads SGHTA; CDR2 reads FQGNSA. V was cut by 3 bases and J by 2 bases, with 8 bases left in between. The CDR3 runs 15 residues.

This clone was seen more than once but under ten times. This sequence joins TRBV5-1 and TRBJ2-5; 16 bases are shared with TRBD2. Germline assignment: CDR1 SGHRS and CDR2 YFSETQ. The CDR3 covers 17 residues. The J segment lost 1 base and the V segment lost 4 bases, leaving 4 bases of the junction unmatched. CDR3 in DNA: TGCGCCAGCAGCGCGGGACTAGCGGGAGGGTTCCAAGAGACCCAGTACTTC. It is translated as CASSAGLAGGFQETQYF.

V gene TRBV6-6 combines with J gene TRBJ2-5; 11 bases align to TRBD2. Unmatched junction bases numbered 2, after V lost 7 bases and J lost 4 bases. The length of the CDR3 is 13 residues. Germline V CDR1 and CDR2: MNHNY, SVGAGI (reference sequence). Written as DNA, the CDR3 is TGTGCCAGCACCGGACTAGCGGGAGAGACCCAGTACTTC. Translated, it gives CASTGLAGETQYF.

The chain combines TRBV6-5 with TRBJ1-1, with TRBD1 identical over 7 bases. This CDR3 has 13 amino acids. J was trimmed by 4 bases and V by 8 bases; bases with no gene match: 7. Germline lookup yields CDR1 MNHEY and CDR2 SVGAGI. The CDR3 spells CASLDNRGTEAFF. The CDR3 nucleotides read TGTGCCAGCCTCGACAACAGGGGCACTGAAGCTTTCTTT.

V is TRBV6-6 and J is TRBJ1-3; D gene uncertain. Germline CDR1 reads MNHNY; CDR2 reads SVGAGI (reference sequence). Trimming took 6 bases from V and 0 from J, leaving 9 bases between them. The CDR3 has 14 amino acids. CDR3 nucleotide sequence: TGTGCCAGCAGGCCACAGCTCTCTGGAAACACCATATATTTT. It encodes CASRPQLSGNTIYF.

The chain carries TRBV19 and TRBJ2-1, with 11 bases identical to TRBD2. Losses at the gene ends were 5 bases for V and 9 bases for J; bases not matched to a gene: 12. Germline V gene data show CDR1 as LNHDA and CDR2 as SQIVND (reference sequence). The CDR3 length is 16 residues. CDR3 sequence (DNA): TGTGCCAGTAGTCAATATAGCGGGAGGGCCTCGGGTGAGCAGTTCTTC. It translates to CASSQYSGRASGEQFF.

This clone was counted a few times. The germline gene is not matched at one end of the junction; a read error may be the cause. V gene TRBV12-5 combines with J gene TRBJ1-5; 7 bases are a match to TRBD1. The CDR3 sequence is 12 residues long. Germline V gene lookup returns CDR1 LGHNT and CDR2 FRNRAP. The CDR3 nucleotides are TGTGCTAGTGGCTTACAGGGGACCCCTAAGGATTTT. Encoded protein: CASGLQGTPKDF. Drawing the rest from reference TRBV12-5 and TRBJ1-5, the complete variable domain is DARVTQTPRHKVTEMGQEVTMRCQPILGHNTVFWYRQTMMQGLELLAYFRNRAPLDDSGMPKDRFSAEMPDATLATLKIQPSEPRDSAVYFCASGLQGTPKDFGDGTRLSIL.

The rearrangement joins TRBV10-3 to TRBJ2-6, with D possibly TRBD2 on 5 matching bases. V gave up 2 bases and J gave up 3 bases, with 8 bases separating them. Germline CDR1 ENHRY, CDR2 SYGVKD. This CDR3 region has 15 residues. The CDR3 nucleotides read TGTGCCATCAGTGAGCTAGGGAGTGGGGCCAACGTCCTGACTTTC. Its translation is CAISELGSGANVLTF.

J is TRBJ2-1 and V is TRBV18; D possibly corresponds to TRBD2 (6 bases). V gave up 3 bases and J gave up 8 bases, with 17 bases separating them. The germline CDR1 and CDR2 sequences are KGHSH and LQKENI. The CDR3 loop spans 15 amino acids. CDR3 in DNA: TGTGCCAGCTCACCGGCGGGACTGGGAATAGATGAGCAGTTCTTC. This gives the protein CASSPAGLGIDEQFF. The full variable domain, rest sourced from reference TRBV18 and TRBJ2-1, is NAGVMQNPRHLVRRRGQEARLRCSPMKGHSHVYWYRQLPEEGLKFMVYLQKENIIDESGMPKERFSAEFPKEGPSILRIQQVVRGDSAAYFCASSPAGLGIDEQFFGPGTRLTVL.

This clone was picked up a small number of times. The rearrangement uses TRBV30 and TRBJ2-3; a possible D gene is TRBD2 (8 bases). V was clipped by 4 bases and J by 8 bases, with 19 bases between them. This CDR3 contains 14 residues. CDR1 and CDR2 (germline): GTSNPN, SVGIG (reference sequence). CDR3 residues: CAWTQGGSGATQYF. The CDR3 bases are TGTGCCTGGACGCAGGGGGGTAGCGGGGCTACGCAGTATTTT.

This clone was picked up a small number of times. The sample has other DNA sequences that encode this CDR3 too. The chain joins TRBV30 to TRBJ2-1; 10 positions match TRBD1. The CDR3 is 14 amino acids. Germline values: CDR1 GTSNPN, CDR2 SVGIG (reference sequence). J lost 2 bases, V lost 5 bases, and 3 bases had no gene match. The CDR3 DNA follows: TGTGCCTGGGGGACAGGGGCAACCTACAATGAGCAGTTCTTC. Protein sequence: CAWGTGATYNEQFF.

V is TRBV14 and J is TRBJ2-1; 8 positions match TRBD1. The CDR3 is 15 amino acids. The germline CDR1 and CDR2 sequences are SGHDN and FVKESK. Losses at the gene ends were 5 bases for V and 6 bases for J; bases not matched to a gene: 9. CDR3 in amino acids: CASSEGFTGGNEQFF. The CDR3 nucleotides are TGTGCCAGCAGCGAGGGGTTCACAGGGGGCAATGAGCAGTTCTTC.

This clone turned up a few times. CDR3 region: CASSPPRGSSTDTQYF. Here the CDR3 DNA reads TGTGCCAGCTCACCACCGCGGGGATCTAGCACAGATACGCAGTATTTT. The rearrangement links TRBV18 to TRBJ2-3, with D tentatively TRBD2 (6 bases). This CDR3 contains 16 residues. Deletions cut 0 bases from V and 0 bases from J, with 10 bases between. CDR1 is KGHSH and CDR2 is LQKENI in the germline V gene.

This rearrangement joins TRBV27 to TRBJ1-5; TRBD1 matches at 8 bases. After removal of 4 bases from V and 1 base from J, the junction contained 3 bases not matched to a gene. There are 15 residues in the CDR3. Germline CDR1 reads MNHEY; CDR2 reads SMNVEV (reference sequence). The CDR3 protein is CASSSWTGSNQPQHF. CDR3 sequence (DNA): TGTGCCAGCAGTTCTTGGACAGGGAGCAATCAGCCCCAGCATTTT.

V gene TRBV5-6 combines with J gene TRBJ2-3, with 9 bases lining up with TRBD2. The V gene end was trimmed by 5 bases and the J gene end by 0 bases; junction bases not matched to a gene: 7. The CDR3 sequence is 16 residues long. Germline V lookup: CDR1 SGHDT, CDR2 YYEEEE. The CDR3 reads CASRRRTSASTDTQYF. The CDR3 nucleotides are TGTGCCAGCAGACGACGGACTAGCGCAAGCACAGATACGCAGTATTTT.

This clone appeared a few times. This sequence joins TRBV5-1 and TRBJ2-1; 11 positions agree with TRBD1. V was pared by 2 bases and J by 8 bases, with 3 bases of the junction left unmatched. CDR1 and CDR2 from the germline V gene are SGHRS and YFSETQ. The CDR3 totals 14 residues. CDR3 residues: CASSLGQGADEQFF. CDR3 nucleotide sequence: TGCGCCAGCAGCTTAGGACAGGGGGCTGATGAGCAGTTCTTC.

J is TRBJ1-4 and V is TRBV7-6; D is unclear. The CDR3 consists of 14 residues. V was pared by 4 bases and J by 11 bases, with 17 bases between. The germline gives CDR1 SGHVS, CDR2 FNYEAQ. CDR3 in amino acids: CASSSNMAAGKLFF. CDR3 DNA: TGTGCCAGCAGCTCGAACATGGCCGCGGGGAAACTGTTTTTT.